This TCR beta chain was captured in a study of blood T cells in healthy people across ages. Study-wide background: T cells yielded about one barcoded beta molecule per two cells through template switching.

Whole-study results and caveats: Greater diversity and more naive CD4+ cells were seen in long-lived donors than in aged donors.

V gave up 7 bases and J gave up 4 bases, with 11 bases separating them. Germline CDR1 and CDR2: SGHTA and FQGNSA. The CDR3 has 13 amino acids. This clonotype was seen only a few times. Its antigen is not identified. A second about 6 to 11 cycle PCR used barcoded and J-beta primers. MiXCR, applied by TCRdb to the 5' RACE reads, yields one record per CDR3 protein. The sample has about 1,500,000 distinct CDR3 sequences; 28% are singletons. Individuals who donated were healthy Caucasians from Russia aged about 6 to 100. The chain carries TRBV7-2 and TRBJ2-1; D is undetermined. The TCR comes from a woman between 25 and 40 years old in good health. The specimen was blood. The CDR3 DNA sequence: TGTGCCAGCATCAACCCCCTTTACAATGAGCAGTTCTTC. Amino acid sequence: CASINPLYNEQFF.